The 29 T cell receptor beta chains below come from one sample, sequenced in a study of shared clonotypes between healthy human individuals. Data came from immunoSEQ multiplex PCR; TCRdb stores just in-frame clones and leaves some out. In the table there are millions of clones, just over 90% of which are singletons. Sequenced material: naive CD4+ T cells sorted from blood. The subset here: CD45RA+ positively selected. The receptors originated from a man in his late teens or twenties in good health.

Only one count was recorded for this clone. The chain employs TRBV18 and TRBJ2-2; TRBD2 matches 8 bases. This CDR3 has 16 amino acids. In germline, CDR1 is KGHSH, CDR2 LQKENI. The ends lost 0 bases at V and 3 bases at J; junction bases unmatched: 3. The CDR3 bases are TGTGCCAGCTCACCACCCCTCGGGGGGGACACCGGGGAGCTGTTTTTT. This gives the protein CASSPPLGGDTGELFF.

The chain combines TRBV5-1 with TRBJ2-5; D is uncertain. The CDR3 consists of 13 residues. Looked up from germline, CDR1 is SGHRS and CDR2 is YFSETQ. With 4 bases removed from V and 0 bases from J, the gap between germline ends came to 7 bases. The CDR3 sequence is CASSRSNQETQYF. The CDR3 DNA follows: TGCGCCAGCAGCCGGAGTAACCAAGAGACCCAGTACTTC.

The chain has TRBV10-3 and TRBJ2-3; 7 nucleotides agree with TRBD1. Looked up from germline, CDR1 is ENHRY and CDR2 is SYGVKD. J lost 0 bases, V lost 11 bases, and 11 bases had no gene match. The CDR3 loop spans 15 amino acids. In nucleotides, the CDR3 is TGTGCCGGACGGAATGGGGACAGAAGCACAGATACGCAGTATTTT. It is translated as CAGRNGDRSTDTQYF.

This clone was counted at least ten times. The rearrangement uses TRBV30 and TRBJ2-2; 7 nucleotides align to TRBD1. J lost 6 bases, V lost 3 bases, and 4 bases had no gene match. This CDR3 is built from 13 residues. CDR1 and CDR2 from the germline V gene are GTSNPN and SVGIG (reference sequence). The CDR3 nucleotides read TGTGCCTGGAGGATAGGGGGCGCCGGGGAGCTGTTTTTT. Translated: CAWRIGGAGELFF. Filled out from reference TRBV30 and TRBJ2-2, the complete variable domain reads SQTIHQWPATLVQPVGSPLSLECTVEGTSNPNLYWYRQAAGRGLQLLFYSVGIGQISSEVPQNLSASRPQDRQFILSSKKLLLSDSGFYLCAWRIGGAGELFFGEGSRLTVL.

The rearrangement uses TRBV7-2 and TRBJ2-7; D may match TRBD1 or TRBD2 (5 bases each). Trimming shortened V by 4 bases and J by 3 bases, and 19 bases separated the two germline ends. This CDR3 is 16 amino acids long. Germline V gene sequence: CDR1 SGHTA, CDR2 FQGNSA. The CDR3 DNA follows: TGTGCCAGCAGCTATTTCCGGGACCAGGAAGGCTACGAGCAGTACTTC. The encoded protein is CASSYFRDQEGYEQYF.

This chain joins TRBV27 and TRBJ1-6, with TRBD1 matching over 9 bases. This CDR3 has 15 amino acids. Germline assignment: CDR1 MNHEY and CDR2 SMNVEV (reference sequence). Unmatched junction bases numbered 8, after V lost 4 bases and J lost 10 bases. The CDR3 protein is CASSSAGTGTSPLHF. Here the CDR3 DNA reads TGTGCCAGCAGTTCGGCCGGGACAGGGACCTCACCCCTCCACTTT.

This clone has more than one count but fewer than ten. V usage is TRBV11-2 and J usage is TRBJ1-1, with no clear D. Between the trimmed V and J ends, which lost 1 base and 3 bases, there was a span of 6 bases. The CDR3 is 13 residues long. Germline CDR1 SGHAT, CDR2 FQNNGV. In nucleotides, the CDR3 is TGTGCCAGCAGCTTAGGGGGAGACACTGAAGCTTTCTTT. Amino acid sequence: CASSLGGDTEAFF.

Comments on this clone: Other DNA sequences from this sample encode an identical CDR3 as well. This sequence joins TRBV2 and TRBJ2-5; D remains ambiguous. CDR3 length: 10 amino acids. Germline loops: CDR1 SNHLY, CDR2 FYNNEI. Trimming pared 6 bases from V and 5 bases from J, leaving 4 bases between. The CDR3 sequence: CASRVETQYF. The CDR3 DNA follows: TGTGCCAGCAGAGTGGAGACCCAGTACTTC. The full variable domain, its missing parts supplied by reference TRBV2 and TRBJ2-5, is EPEVTQTPSHQVTQMGQEVILRCVPISNHLYFYWYRQILGQKVEFLVSFYNNEISEKSEIFDDQFSVERPDGSNFTLKIRSTKLEDSAMYFCASRVETQYFGPGTRLLVL.

J is TRBJ2-7 and V is TRBV6-5; no reliable D call. The CDR3 totals 10 residues. The V end lost 8 bases, the J end lost 4 bases, and 6 bases lay between the germline ends. In germline, CDR1 is MNHEY, CDR2 SVGAGI. CDR3 sequence: CASRLYEQYF. As DNA, the CDR3 is TGTGCCAGCCGTCTTTACGAGCAGTACTTC.

This sequence joins TRBV4-1 and TRBJ2-5; D assignment may be TRBD1 or TRBD2 (6 bases each). CDR1 and CDR2 from the germline V gene are MGHRA and YSYEKL. The length of the CDR3 is 14 residues. V gave up 6 bases and J gave up 5 bases, with 16 bases separating them. CDR3 residues: CASSQLARGETQYF. CDR3 DNA sequence: TGCGCCAGCAGTCAACTAGCTAGGGGGGAGACCCAGTACTTC.

The chain employs TRBV6-1 and TRBJ2-1, with D uncertain. The V and J ends lost 4 bases and 10 bases respectively, with 14 bases between them. This CDR3 region has 13 residues. The V gene's germline CDR1 is MNHNS and CDR2 SASEGT. The CDR3 loop reads CASSATSKVEQFF. In DNA, the CDR3 is TGTGCCAGCAGTGCAACTTCTAAGGTCGAGCAGTTCTTC.

The CDR3 spells CASSQELRRQPQHF. In nucleotides, the CDR3 is TGCGCCAGCAGTCAAGAGCTTAGGCGTCAGCCCCAGCATTTT. The rearrangement uses TRBV23-1 and TRBJ1-5, with D hard to call. TRBV23-1 falls under the ORF class, with uncertain function. The CDR3 totals 14 residues. V shed 2 bases and J shed 6 bases, with 11 bases lying between them.

The gene calls are TRBV18 and TRBJ1-2, with a weak D call TRBD1 (5 bases). Germline CDR1 and CDR2: KGHSH and LQKENI. This CDR3 has 15 residues. V dropped 2 bases and J dropped 3 bases, with 13 bases sitting between them. The CDR3 coding sequence is TGTGCCAGCTCACCATCCCCTCAGGGATACTATGGCTACACCTTC. Protein: CASSPSPQGYYGYTF.

The chain couples TRBV5-1 to TRBJ2-1; TRBD2 matches 9 bases. The CDR3 covers 16 residues. Germline V gene data show CDR1 as SGHRS and CDR2 as YFSETQ. The V segment lost 5 bases and the J segment 2 bases; nucleotides outside the gene matches: 8. CDR3 DNA: TGCGCCAGCAGATCAAGCGGGGGGCTCACCTACAATGAGCAGTTCTTC. Translating it yields CASRSSGGLTYNEQFF.

This clone was observed a few times. The chain carries TRBV5-1 and TRBJ1-1, with D perhaps TRBD1 (5 bases). Trimming took off 2 bases at V and 10 bases at J, with 9 bases between the two ends. The length of the CDR3 is 11 residues. Germline V gene sequence: CDR1 SGHRS, CDR2 YFSETQ. CDR3 nucleotide sequence: TGCGCCAGCAGCTTTGGGGCAGTAGCTTTCTTT. Translated, it gives CASSFGAVAFF.

Remarks on this clone: Other nucleotide sequences from this sample produce the same CDR3. J is TRBJ1-4 and V is TRBV9; the D is unclear. CDR1 and CDR2 (germline): SGDLS, YYNGEE. V dropped 4 bases and J dropped 8 bases, with 9 bases sitting between them. CDR3 length: 12 residues. The CDR3 here is CASSPRGEKLFF. The CDR3 bases are TGTGCCAGCAGCCCCCGCGGGGAAAAACTGTTTTTT.

The V call is TRBV10-3, the J call TRBJ1-1; D gene unclear. This CDR3 is 18 amino acids long. Germline loops: CDR1 ENHRY, CDR2 SYGVKD. V was cut by 4 bases and J by 3 bases, with 24 bases left in between. The CDR3 region has the DNA TGTGCCATCAGTGTTGGGCAAGCGGCCCGCTCGATTCACACTGAAGCTTTCTTT. It is translated as CAISVGQAARSIHTEAFF.

V is TRBV5-1 and J is TRBJ1-1; 7 bases align to TRBD1. V dropped 4 bases and J dropped 12; count of bases not matched to a gene: 12. Germline CDR1 and CDR2: SGHRS and YFSETQ. The CDR3 contains 13 residues. The CDR3 DNA is TGCGCCAGCAGCCCCCGGGGGGAGGGGGCTCCTTTCTTT. It translates to CASSPRGEGAPFF.

V usage is TRBV7-2 and J usage is TRBJ2-1; D gene unclear. The CDR3 spans 14 residues. Trimming took 3 bases from V and 11 from J, leaving 17 bases between them. Germline V gene sequence: CDR1 SGHTA, CDR2 FQGNSA. For the CDR3, the DNA is TGTGCCAGCAGCTTGGACCCGTCTGGTGGGAAGCAGTTCTTC. It specifies CASSLDPSGGKQFF. The variable domain in full, completed from reference TRBV7-2 and TRBJ2-1, reads GAGVSQSPSNKVTEKGKDVELRCDPISGHTALYWYRQSLGQGLEFLIYFQGNSAPDKSGLPSDRFSAERTGGSVSTLTIQRTQQEDSAVYLCASSLDPSGGKQFFGPGTRLTVL.

The V and J genes are TRBV19 and TRBJ2-2; D might be TRBD2 (6 bases). Germline CDR1 and CDR2: LNHDA and SQIVND (reference sequence). The V end lost 8 bases, the J end lost 1 base, and 14 bases lay between the germline ends. This CDR3 contains 15 residues. CDR3 residues: CASCRAGLNTGELFF. The CDR3 DNA is TGTGCCAGTTGCCGGGCGGGATTGAACACCGGGGAGCTGTTTTTT. The full variable domain, its missing parts supplied by reference TRBV19 and TRBJ2-2, is DGGITQSPKYLFRKEGQNVTLSCEQNLNHDAMYWYRQDPGQGLRLIYYSQIVNDFQKGDIAEGYSVSREKKESFPLTVTSAQKNPTAFYLCASCRAGLNTGELFFGEGSRLTVL.

J is TRBJ1-1 and V is TRBV11-2, with no clear D. The CDR3 spans 16 residues. From germline, CDR1 is SGHAT and CDR2 FQNNGV. V shed 3 bases and J shed 1 base, with 15 bases lying between them. The CDR3 DNA is TGTGCCAGCAGCTTCGACCCGGACGTTACGAACACTGAAGCTTTCTTT. Protein: CASSFDPDVTNTEAFF.

The rearrangement uses TRBV6-4 and TRBJ1-3; no clear D. In germline, CDR1 is MRHNA, CDR2 SNTAGT. Trimming left V 6 bases short and J 0 bases short, with 12 bases between. The CDR3 is 15 residues long. CDR3 DNA sequence: TGTGCCAGCAGGGACGCTTCCTCCTCTGGAAACACCATATATTTT. This codes for CASRDASSSGNTIYF.

This clone has only a few counts. CDR3 residues: CASSSGSSNQPQHF. The CDR3, as DNA: TGTGCCAGCAGCTCCGGGAGTAGCAATCAGCCCCAGCATTTT. The chain employs TRBV11-2 and TRBJ1-5; the D is unclear. Between the trimmed V and J ends, which lost 4 bases and 0 bases, there was a span of 7 bases. CDR3 length: 14 amino acids. Germline CDR1 is SGHAT and CDR2 is FQNNGV. Filled out from reference TRBV11-2 and TRBJ1-5, the complete variable domain reads EAGVAQSPRYKIIEKRQSVAFWCNPISGHATLYWYQQILGQGPKLLIQFQNNGVVDDSQLPKDRFSAERLKGVDSTLKIQPAKLEDSAVYLCASSSGSSNQPQHFGDGTRLSIL.

This clone has just one count. The rearrangement uses TRBV19 and TRBJ1-3; 7 bases agree with TRBD1. Germline V gene lookup returns CDR1 LNHDA and CDR2 SQIVND (reference sequence). The CDR3 consists of 17 residues. V trimming: 5 bases; J trimming: 0 bases; junction bases outside the gene matches: 10. The CDR3 loop reads CASSPDDRVYSGNTIYF. CDR3 nucleotide sequence: TGTGCCAGTAGTCCCGATGACAGGGTCTACTCTGGAAACACCATATATTTT.

The genes are TRBV18 and TRBJ1-4; perhaps TRBD1 as D (5 bases). Germline CDR1 and CDR2: KGHSH and LQKENI. The CDR3 runs to 14 residues. Trimming pared 6 bases from V and 8 bases from J, leaving 16 bases between. This CDR3 is CASSREGLREKLFF. The CDR3 DNA follows: TGTGCCAGCTCCCGTGAGGGGCTCCGGGAAAAACTGTTTTTT.

The chain couples TRBV5-1 to TRBJ2-3; D is unclear. Germline V gives CDR1 SGHRS, CDR2 YFSETQ. The V end was cut by 4 bases, the J end by 4 bases, with 16 bases between. This CDR3 is 15 amino acids long. The CDR3: CASSLVGIKADTQYF. Written as DNA, the CDR3 is TGCGCCAGCAGCCTGGTGGGAATCAAGGCAGATACGCAGTATTTT.

Regarding this clone: Other DNA variants within this sample encode the same CDR3. V and J are TRBV18 and TRBJ1-1; D uncertain. CDR1 KGHSH and CDR2 LQKENI come from the germline V gene. The CDR3 loop spans 14 amino acids. V gave up 3 bases and J gave up 1 base, with 9 bases separating them. CDR3 nucleotides: TGTGCCAGCTCACCTCTGCGGGGGAACACTGAAGCTTTCTTT. This sequence encodes CASSPLRGNTEAFF.

The chain couples TRBV11-2 to TRBJ1-4; a weak D match, TRBD1 (6 bases). CDR1 SGHAT and CDR2 FQNNGV come from the germline V gene. CDR3 size: 14 residues. Trimming left V 5 bases short and J 2 bases short, with 9 bases between. The CDR3 DNA reads TGTGCCAGCAGCCGGGGGGCTACTAATGAAAAACTGTTTTTT. Protein product: CASSRGATNEKLFF. Based on the CDR3 plus reference TRBV11-2 and TRBJ1-4, the full variable domain is EAGVAQSPRYKIIEKRQSVAFWCNPISGHATLYWYQQILGQGPKLLIQFQNNGVVDDSQLPKDRFSAERLKGVDSTLKIQPAKLEDSAVYLCASSRGATNEKLFFGSGTQLSVL.

This chain links TRBV11-3 with TRBJ2-5; unclear D gene. This CDR3 spans 14 amino acids. The germline V gene has CDR1 SGHNT and CDR2 YENEEA. The V end lost 2 bases, the J end lost 5 bases, and 12 bases lay between the germline ends. The CDR3 coding sequence is TGTGCCAGCAGCTTAAATCACCTCGGTGAGACCCAGTACTTC. It encodes CASSLNHLGETQYF.